This T cell receptor beta chain was captured in a study of blood T cell repertoires in COVID-19. For the study at large: Sites in the United States, Italy and Spain provided acute and convalescent COVID-19 samples. Sources were T cells, B-cell-depleted T cells, or PBMCs; the material itself was cDNA or gDNA.

The protocol was immunoSEQ multiplex PCR, while the TCRdb copy is restricted to in-frame clones and leaves out a portion. The table has approximately 300,000 clones, almost 90% seen once. CDR3 length: 13 amino acids. V trimming: 4 bases; J trimming: 3 bases; junction bases outside the gene matches: 2. Germline V gene data show CDR1 as MNHEY and CDR2 as SMNVEV (reference sequence). What was sequenced was PBMCs or T cells enriched from blood (not recorded which). The clonotype comes from a woman younger than 35 with acute COVID-19. The V and J genes are TRBV27 and TRBJ2-5; TRBD2 agrees at 7 bases. The CDR3 spells CASSSLAEETQYF. Here the CDR3 DNA reads TGTGCCAGCAGTTCTCTAGCGGAAGAGACCCAGTACTTC.